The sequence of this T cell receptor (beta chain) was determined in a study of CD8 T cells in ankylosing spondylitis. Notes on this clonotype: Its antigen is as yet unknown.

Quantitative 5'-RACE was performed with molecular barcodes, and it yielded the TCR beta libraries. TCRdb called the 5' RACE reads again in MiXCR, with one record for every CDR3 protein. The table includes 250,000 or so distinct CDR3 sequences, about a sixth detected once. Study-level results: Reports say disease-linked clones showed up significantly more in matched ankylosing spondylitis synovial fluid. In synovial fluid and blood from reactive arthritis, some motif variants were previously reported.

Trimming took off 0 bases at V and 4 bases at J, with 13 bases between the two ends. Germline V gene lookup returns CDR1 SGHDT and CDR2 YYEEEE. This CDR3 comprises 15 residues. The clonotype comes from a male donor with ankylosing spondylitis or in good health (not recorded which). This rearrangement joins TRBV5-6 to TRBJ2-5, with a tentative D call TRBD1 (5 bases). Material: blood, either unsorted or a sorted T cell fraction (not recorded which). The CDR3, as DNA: TGTGCCAGCAGCTTGGATGCAGGGTTGGGAGAGACCCAGTACTTC. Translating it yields CASSLDAGLGETQYF.